The clone carrying this TCR beta chain was counted once. This entry is derived from a study of T cell changes during pregnancy in multiple sclerosis. Method: immunoSEQ multiplex PCR; TCRdb's copy keeps in-frame clones and lacks some. The profile shows 55,000 to 70,000 clones, approximately 92% of them singletons. The germline V and J ends were trimmed by 4 bases and 5 bases, with 11 bases remaining between them. The CDR3 is 13 residues long. Germline lookup yields CDR1 PRHDT and CDR2 FYEKMQ (reference sequence). The sequence was collected from a female donor in good health, enrolled as a control in a pregnancy study. The material sequenced was CD8+ T cells from peripheral blood mononuclear cells, taken in the third trimester of pregnancy. The chain carries TRBV13 and TRBJ1-1; no reliable D call. The CDR3 nucleotides are TGTGCCAGCAGCTCCGGTCTAGTGACTGAAGCTTTCTTT. This encodes CASSSGLVTEAFF.